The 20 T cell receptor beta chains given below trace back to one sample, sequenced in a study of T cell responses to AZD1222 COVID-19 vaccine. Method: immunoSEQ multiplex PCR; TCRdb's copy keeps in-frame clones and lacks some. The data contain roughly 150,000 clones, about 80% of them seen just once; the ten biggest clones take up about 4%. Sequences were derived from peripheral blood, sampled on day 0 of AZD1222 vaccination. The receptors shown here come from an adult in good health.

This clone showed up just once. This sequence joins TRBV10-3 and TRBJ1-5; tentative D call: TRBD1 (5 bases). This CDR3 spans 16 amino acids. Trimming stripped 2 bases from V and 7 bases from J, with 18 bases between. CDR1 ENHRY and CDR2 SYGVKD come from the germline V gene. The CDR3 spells CAISETQPDEGQPQHF. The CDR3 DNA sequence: TGTGCCATCAGTGAGACGCAACCGGACGAGGGGCAGCCCCAGCATTTT.

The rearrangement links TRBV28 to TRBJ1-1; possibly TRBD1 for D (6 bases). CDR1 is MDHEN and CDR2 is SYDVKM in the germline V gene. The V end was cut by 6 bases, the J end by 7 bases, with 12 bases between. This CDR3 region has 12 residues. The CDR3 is CASSYLRGEAFF. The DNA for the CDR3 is TGTGCCAGCAGCTACCTCAGGGGTGAAGCTTTCTTT.

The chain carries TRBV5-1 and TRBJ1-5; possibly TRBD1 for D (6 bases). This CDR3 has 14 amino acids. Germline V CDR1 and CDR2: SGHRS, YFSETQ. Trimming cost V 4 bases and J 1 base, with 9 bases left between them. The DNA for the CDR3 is TGCGCCAGCAGCCCCGGACAGAGCAATCAGCCCCAGCATTTT. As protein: CASSPGQSNQPQHF. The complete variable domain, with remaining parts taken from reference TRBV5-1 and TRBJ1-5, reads KAGVTQTPRYLIKTRGQQVTLSCSPISGHRSVSWYQQTPGQGLQFLFEYFSETQRNKGNFPGRFSGRQFSNSRSEMNVSTLELGDSALYLCASSPGQSNQPQHFGDGTRLSIL.

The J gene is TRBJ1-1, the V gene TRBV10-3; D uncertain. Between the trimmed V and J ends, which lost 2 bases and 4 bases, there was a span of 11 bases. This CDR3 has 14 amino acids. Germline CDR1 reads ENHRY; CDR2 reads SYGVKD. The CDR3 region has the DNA TGTGCCATCAGTGAGGGGAATCGGGGCACTGAAGCTTTCTTT. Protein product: CAISEGNRGTEAFF.

The CDR3 protein is CASSWDIRDEQYF. CDR3 DNA: TGCGCCAGCAGCTGGGACATAAGGGACGAGCAGTACTTC. V gene TRBV5-1 combines with J gene TRBJ2-7; TRBD1 is a possible D gene (6 bases). The V gene lost 3 bases and the J gene lost 5 bases, with 12 bases spanning the gap. CDR1 is SGHRS, CDR2 YFSETQ, per germline. This CDR3 has 13 amino acids.

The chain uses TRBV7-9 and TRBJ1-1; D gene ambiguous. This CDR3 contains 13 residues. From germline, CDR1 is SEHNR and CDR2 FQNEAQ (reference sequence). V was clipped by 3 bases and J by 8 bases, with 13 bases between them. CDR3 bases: TGTGCCAGCAGCTTTCAGGTCCAAACAGAAGCTTTCTTT. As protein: CASSFQVQTEAFF.

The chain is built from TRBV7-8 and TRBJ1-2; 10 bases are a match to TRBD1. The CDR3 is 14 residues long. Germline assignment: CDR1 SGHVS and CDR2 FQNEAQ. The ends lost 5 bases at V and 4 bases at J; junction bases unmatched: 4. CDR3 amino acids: CASSRDRGGYGYTF. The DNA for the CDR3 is TGTGCCAGCAGCCGGGACAGGGGAGGCTATGGCTACACCTTC.

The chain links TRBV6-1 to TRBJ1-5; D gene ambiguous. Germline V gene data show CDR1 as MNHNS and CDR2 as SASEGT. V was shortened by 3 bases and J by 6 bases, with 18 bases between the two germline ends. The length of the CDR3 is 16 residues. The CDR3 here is CASSDPPSDPTQPQHF. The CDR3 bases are TGTGCCAGCAGTGATCCGCCCTCCGACCCCACTCAGCCCCAGCATTTT.

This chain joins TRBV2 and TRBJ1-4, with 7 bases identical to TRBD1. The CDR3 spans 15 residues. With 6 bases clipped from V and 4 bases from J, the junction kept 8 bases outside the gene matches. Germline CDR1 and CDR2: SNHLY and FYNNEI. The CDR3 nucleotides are TGTGCCAGCAGAACACGACAGGGCAGTAATGAAAAACTGTTTTTT. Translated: CASRTRQGSNEKLFF.

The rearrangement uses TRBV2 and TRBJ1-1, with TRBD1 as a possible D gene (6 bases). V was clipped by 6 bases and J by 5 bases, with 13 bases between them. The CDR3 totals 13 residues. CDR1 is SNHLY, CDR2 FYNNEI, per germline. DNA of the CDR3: TGTGCCAGCAGCGAGATAAGGGGGACTGAAGCTTTCTTT. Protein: CASSEIRGTEAFF.

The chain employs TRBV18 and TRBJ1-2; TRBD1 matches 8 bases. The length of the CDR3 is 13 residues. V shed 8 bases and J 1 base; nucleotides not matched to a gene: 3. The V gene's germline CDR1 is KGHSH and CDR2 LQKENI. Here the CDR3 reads CASQTGVNYGYTF. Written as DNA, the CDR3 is TGTGCCAGCCAGACAGGGGTTAACTATGGCTACACCTTC.

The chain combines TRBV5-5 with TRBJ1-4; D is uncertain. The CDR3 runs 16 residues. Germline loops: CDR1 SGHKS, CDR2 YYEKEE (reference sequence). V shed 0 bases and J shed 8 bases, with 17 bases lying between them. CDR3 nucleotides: TGTGCCAGCAGCTTGGTTCTTGGTCCTGGGATAGAAAAACTGTTTTTT. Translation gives CASSLVLGPGIEKLFF.

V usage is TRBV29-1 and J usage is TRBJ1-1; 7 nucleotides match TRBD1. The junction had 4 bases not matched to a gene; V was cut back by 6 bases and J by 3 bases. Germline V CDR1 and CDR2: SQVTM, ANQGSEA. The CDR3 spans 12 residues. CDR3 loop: CSVATGDTEAFF. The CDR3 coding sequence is TGCAGCGTCGCCACAGGGGACACTGAAGCTTTCTTT.

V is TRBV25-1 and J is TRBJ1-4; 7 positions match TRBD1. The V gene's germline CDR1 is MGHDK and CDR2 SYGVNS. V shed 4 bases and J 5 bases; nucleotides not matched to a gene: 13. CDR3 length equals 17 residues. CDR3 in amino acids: CASSVKERGQANEKLFF. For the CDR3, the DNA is TGTGCCAGCAGTGTGAAAGAAAGGGGGCAAGCGAATGAAAAACTGTTTTTT.

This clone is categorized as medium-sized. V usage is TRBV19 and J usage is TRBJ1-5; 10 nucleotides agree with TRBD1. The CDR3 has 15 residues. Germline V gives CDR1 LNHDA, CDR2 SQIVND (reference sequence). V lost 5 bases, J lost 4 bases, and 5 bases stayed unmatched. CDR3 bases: TGTGCCAGTAGTTGGGACAGGGGCCCAAATCAGCCCCAGCATTTT. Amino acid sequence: CASSWDRGPNQPQHF. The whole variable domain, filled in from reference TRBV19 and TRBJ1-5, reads DGGITQSPKYLFRKEGQNVTLSCEQNLNHDAMYWYRQDPGQGLRLIYYSQIVNDFQKGDIAEGYSVSREKKESFPLTVTSAQKNPTAFYLCASSWDRGPNQPQHFGDGTRLSIL.

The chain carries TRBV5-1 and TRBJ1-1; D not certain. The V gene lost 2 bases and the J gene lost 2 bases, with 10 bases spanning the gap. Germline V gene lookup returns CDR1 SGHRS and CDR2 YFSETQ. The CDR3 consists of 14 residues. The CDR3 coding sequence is TGCGCCAGCAGCTTTCGGGATTTAAACACTGAAGCTTTCTTT. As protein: CASSFRDLNTEAFF.

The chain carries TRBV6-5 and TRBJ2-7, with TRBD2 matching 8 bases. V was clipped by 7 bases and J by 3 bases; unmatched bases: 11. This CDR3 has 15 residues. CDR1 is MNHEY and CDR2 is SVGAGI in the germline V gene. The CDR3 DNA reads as TGTGCCAGCATCAAGGCGGGGGGAGGATTCTACGAGCAGTACTTC. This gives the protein CASIKAGGGFYEQYF.

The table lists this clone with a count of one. The CDR3 spells CAGLGTGGGYNSPLHF. CDR3 nucleotides: TGTGCCGGGCTTGGGACAGGGGGCGGGTATAATTCACCCCTCCACTTT. V usage is TRBV19 and J usage is TRBJ1-6, with TRBD1 matching 12 bases. Per the germline V gene, CDR1 is LNHDA and CDR2 is SQIVND (reference sequence). The V segment lost 11 bases and the J segment 4 bases; nucleotides outside the gene matches: 9. The CDR3 loop spans 16 amino acids.

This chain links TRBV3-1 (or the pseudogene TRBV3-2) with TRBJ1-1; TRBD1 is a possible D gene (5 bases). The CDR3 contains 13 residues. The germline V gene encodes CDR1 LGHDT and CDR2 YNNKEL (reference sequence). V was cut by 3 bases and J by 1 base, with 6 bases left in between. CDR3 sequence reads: CASSQGPNTEAFF. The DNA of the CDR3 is TGTGCCAGCAGCCAGGGACCGAACACTGAAGCTTTCTTT.

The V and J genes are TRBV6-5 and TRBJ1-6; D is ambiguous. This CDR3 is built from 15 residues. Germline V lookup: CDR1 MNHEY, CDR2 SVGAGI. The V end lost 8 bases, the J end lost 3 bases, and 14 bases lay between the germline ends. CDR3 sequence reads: CASSDVRFYNSPLHF. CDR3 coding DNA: TGTGCCAGCTCGGATGTCAGGTTCTATAATTCACCCCTCCACTTT.